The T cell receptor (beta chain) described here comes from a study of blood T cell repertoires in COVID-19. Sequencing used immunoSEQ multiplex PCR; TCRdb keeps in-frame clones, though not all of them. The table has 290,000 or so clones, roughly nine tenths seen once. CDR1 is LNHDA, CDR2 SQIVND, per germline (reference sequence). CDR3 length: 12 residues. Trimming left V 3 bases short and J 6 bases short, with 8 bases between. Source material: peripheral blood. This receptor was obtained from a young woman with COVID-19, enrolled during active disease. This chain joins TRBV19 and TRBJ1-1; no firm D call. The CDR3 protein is CASSIYGSEAFF. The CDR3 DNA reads TGTGCCAGTAGTATTTACGGGTCTGAAGCTTTCTTT. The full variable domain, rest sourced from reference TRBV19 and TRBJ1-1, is DGGITQSPKYLFRKEGQNVTLSCEQNLNHDAMYWYRQDPGQGLRLIYYSQIVNDFQKGDIAEGYSVSREKKESFPLTVTSAQKNPTAFYLCASSIYGSEAFFGQGTRLTVV.